This is a list of T cell receptor beta chains from one sample in a study of T cells in Graves' hyperthyroidism and ophthalmopathy. Each CDR3 protein is one row after TCRdb ran MiXCR on the multiplex PCR reads. The sample records approximately 210,000 distinct CDR3 sequences, approximately 17% being singletons. Sequencing input: blood. These TCRs come from a man between 50 and 59 years old with Graves' hyperthyroidism. The CDR3 runs from the conserved cysteine through the conserved F or W. A D gene is named only where the DNA matches it firmly. A row's size may be missing; if present it is once, few, many or a size class.

CDR3aa	CDR3nt	d_gene	v_gene	abundance	j_gene
CASSQEAQGYGYTF	TGTGCCAGCAGCCAAGAAGCTCAGGGCTATGGCTACACCTTC	.	TRBV3-1	many	TRBJ1-2
CASSFGGGGESSYEQYF	TGTGCCAGCAGTTTTGGAGGAGGGGGCGAAAGCTCCTACGAGCAGTACTTC	.	TRBV27	.	TRBJ2-7
CASTKRRAPLYNEQFF	TGTGCCAGCACCAAAAGGAGGGCCCCTCTCTACAATGAGCAGTTCTTC	.	TRBV2	many	TRBJ2-1
CASSGVGTGELFF	TGTGCCAGTAGCGGGGTCGGGACCGGGGAGCTGTTTTTT	TRBD2	TRBV3-1	many	TRBJ2-2
CACRPSGSWYEQYF	TGTGCCTGTCGGCCTAGCGGGAGCTGGTACGAGCAGTACTTC	TRBD2	TRBV30	many	TRBJ2-7
CASSLTSGIETQYF	TGTGCCAGCAGCTTAACTAGCGGGATAGAGACCCAGTACTTC	TRBD2	TRBV11-2	many	TRBJ2-5
CASSQESGPYGYTF	TGCGCCAGCAGCCAAGAGTCGGGTCCCTATGGCTACACCTTC	.	TRBV4-1	.	TRBJ1-2
CSASPGSEQYF	TGCAGTGCGAGCCCTGGGAGCGAGCAGTACTTC	.	TRBV20-1	many	TRBJ2-7
CASSAGQAIEETQYF	TGTGCCAGCAGCGCGGGACAGGCAATCGAAGAGACCCAGTACTTC	TRBD1	TRBV7-9	.	TRBJ2-5
CASSQVGGKTNEKLFF	TGTGCCAGCAGCCAAGTCGGGGGGAAAACTAATGAAAAACTGTTTTTT	.	TRBV3-1	.	TRBJ1-4
CASSRGGTGSREQYF	TGTGCCAGCAGCCGCGGCGGGACAGGTTCTAGAGAGCAGTACTTC	TRBD1	TRBV7-2	many	TRBJ2-7
CASSYGAGGLSNEQFF	TGTGCCAGCAGTTACGGTGCGGGAGGGCTTTCGAATGAGCAGTTCTTC	TRBD2	TRBV6-2/TRBV6-3	many	TRBJ2-1
CATSDPDRVYGYTF	TGTGCCACCAGTGACCCGGACAGGGTCTATGGCTACACCTTC	TRBD1	TRBV24-1	many	TRBJ1-2
CSAPSRERGYTF	TGCAGTGCTCCATCCAGGGAGCGGGGCTACACCTTC	.	TRBV20-1	few	TRBJ1-2
CAWSKDSHTDTQYF	TGTGCCTGGAGCAAGGACAGCCACACAGATACGCAGTATTTT	.	TRBV30	many	TRBJ2-3
CASSFLDRSIYNEQFF	TGTGCCAGCAGTTTCCTGGACAGGTCAATTTACAATGAGCAGTTCTTC	TRBD1	TRBV12-3/TRBV12-4	.	TRBJ2-1
CASSSGQPNEKLFF	TGTGCCAGCAGTTCGGGACAGCCTAATGAAAAACTGTTTTTT	TRBD1	TRBV28	many	TRBJ1-4
CASSLGQGTYEQYF	TGTGCCAGCAGTTTAGGACAGGGCACGTACGAGCAGTACTTC	TRBD1	TRBV12-3/TRBV12-4	many	TRBJ2-7
CASDGPPRAFF	TGTGCCAGCGATGGACCGCCCCGAGCTTTCTTT	.	TRBV2	many	TRBJ1-1
CASSHPGLAGGPGKDTQYF	TGCGCCAGCAGCCACCCGGGACTAGCGGGAGGGCCTGGGAAAGATACGCAGTATTTT	TRBD2	TRBV4-1	few	TRBJ2-3
CSARVISPLSHHNYGYTF	TGCAGTGCTAGAGTAATTTCGCCATTATCCCACCATAACTATGGCTACACCTTC	.	TRBV20-1	many	TRBJ1-2
CSAGGPRVGSYEQYF	TGCAGTGCTGGGGGCCCCAGGGTAGGCTCCTACGAGCAGTACTTC	.	TRBV20-1	many	TRBJ2-7
CASSLTGWDQPQHF	TGTGCCAGCAGTTTAACTGGGTGGGATCAGCCCCAGCATTTT	.	TRBV28	many	TRBJ1-5
CASSRDRAKETQYF	TGTGCCAGCAGCCGGGACAGGGCCAAAGAGACCCAGTACTTC	TRBD1	TRBV11-3	many	TRBJ2-5
CASSWLRDSNTGELFF	TGTGCCAGCAGCTGGCTCCGGGACTCGAACACCGGGGAGCTGTTTTTT	.	TRBV13	many	TRBJ2-2
CARTRDKYNEQFF	TGTGCCAGGACTCGGGACAAGTACAATGAGCAGTTCTTC	.	TRBV6-1	.	TRBJ2-1
CASSRTVTSGANVLTF	TGTGCCAGCAGCAGGACAGTCACCTCTGGGGCCAACGTCCTGACTTTC	.	TRBV7-9	.	TRBJ2-6
CASGSGTRNQPQHF	TGTGCTAGTGGTTCAGGGACCCGCAATCAGCCCCAGCATTTT	.	TRBV12-5	many	TRBJ1-5
CASSIGGDEQFF	TGTGCCAGCAGTATAGGGGGCGATGAGCAGTTCTTC	TRBD1	TRBV7-9	many	TRBJ2-1
CASSGGQYSNQPQHF	TGTGCCAGCAGTGGGGGACAGTATAGCAATCAGCCCCAGCATTTT	TRBD1	TRBV6-1	many	TRBJ1-5
CASRSQMNTEAFF	TGTGCCAGCAGGTCACAGATGAACACTGAAGCTTTCTTT	.	TRBV7-9	.	TRBJ1-1
CASTQTSGRAGGELFF	TGTGCCAGCACACAGACTAGCGGGAGGGCTGGCGGGGAGCTGTTTTTT	TRBD2	TRBV6-2/TRBV6-3	.	TRBJ2-2
CASSSGLAGTDTQYF	TGCGCCAGCAGCTCGGGACTAGCAGGCACAGATACGCAGTATTTT	TRBD2	TRBV5-1	many	TRBJ2-3
CASSDGRSQETQYF	TGTGCCAGCAGTGACGGCCGGAGCCAAGAGACCCAGTACTTC	.	TRBV2	.	TRBJ2-5
CASSYSGPNTGELFF	TGTGCCAGCAGTTACTCAGGGCCGAACACCGGGGAGCTGTTTTTT	.	TRBV6-2/TRBV6-3	.	TRBJ2-2
CASSEPGSGRAGNEQFF	TGTGCCAGCAGTGAACCGGGTAGCGGGAGGGCGGGGAATGAGCAGTTCTTC	TRBD2	TRBV25-1	.	TRBJ2-1
CASSQVNPGETQYF	TGTGCCAGCAGCCAAGTCAACCCGGGGGAGACCCAGTACTTC	.	TRBV3-1	many	TRBJ2-5
CASSLDFLNEQYF	TGTGCCAGCAGTCTCGACTTTTTGAACGAGCAGTACTTC	.	TRBV7-9	many	TRBJ2-7
CAWSYLGAVGNTGELFF	TGTGCCTGGAGTTACCTCGGGGCGGTGGGGAACACCGGGGAGCTGTTTTTT	.	TRBV30	.	TRBJ2-2
CASSPGQMYEKLFF	TGTGCCAGCAGTCCGGGACAGATGTATGAAAAACTGTTTTTT	TRBD1	TRBV6-2/TRBV6-3	.	TRBJ1-4
CASSFEDFYGYTF	TGTGCCAGCAGCTTCGAGGATTTCTATGGCTACACCTTC	.	TRBV7-9	many	TRBJ1-2
CASSFGPLNYGYTF	TGTGCCAGCAGTTTTGGGCCGTTGAACTATGGCTACACCTTC	.	TRBV12-3/TRBV12-4	many	TRBJ1-2
CASSLRGRGHEQFF	TGTGCCAGCAGCTTGCGCGGGAGGGGACATGAGCAGTTCTTC	TRBD2	TRBV11-2	many	TRBJ2-1
CASSLGSFSGSGETQYF	TGTGCCAGCAGCTTAGGGTCATTCAGCGGGAGTGGGGAGACCCAGTACTTC	TRBD2	TRBV28	.	TRBJ2-5
CASKQGSVFGEQFF	TGTGCCAGCAAACAGGGTTCAGTCTTCGGTGAGCAGTTCTTC	.	TRBV7-9	few	TRBJ2-1
CASSYSYDPAGYGQYF	TGTGCCAGCAGTTACTCGTATGACCCAGCCGGTTACGGGCAGTACTTC	.	TRBV6-6	many	TRBJ2-7
CASNLPAGQGTEQYF	TGTGCCAGCAACCTACCGGCAGGACAGGGAACCGAGCAGTACTTC	TRBD1	TRBV2	many	TRBJ2-7
CASIEGAGPYEQYF	TGTGCCAGCATCGAGGGGGCGGGACCTTACGAGCAGTACTTC	.	TRBV7-8	many	TRBJ2-7